The 20 T cell receptor beta chains given below trace back to one sample, sequenced in a study of read filtering for tumor transcriptome and immune sequencing. From about 400 ng of RNA, a library with molecular barcoded alpha/delta and beta/gamma adaptors was made. TCRdb fed the reads into MiXCR, producing one record per CDR3 protein. The sample contains under 40,000 distinct CDR3 sequences, approximately 15% of which appear only once. The sequenced sample was a population of CD138-negative cells sorted from bone marrow. All receptors come from a donor at least 40 years old with multiple myeloma.

This clonotype was found many times. The CDR3 coding sequence is TGTGCCAGCTCACCAGATACAGGGACCCAGTACTTC. Residues: CASSPDTGTQYF. The chain couples TRBV18 to TRBJ2-5, with a possible D match to TRBD1 (5 bases). The CDR3 contains 12 residues. Trimming cost V 2 bases and J 7 bases, with 8 bases left between them. CDR1 is KGHSH and CDR2 is LQKENI in the germline V gene.

This clonotype was counted ten times or more. The rearrangement uses TRBV12-3 or TRBV12-4 and TRBJ2-1; tentatively, D is TRBD2 (7 bases). Trimming took off 6 bases at V and 5 bases at J, with 23 bases between the two ends. This CDR3 is 17 amino acids long. CDR3 nucleotide sequence: TGTGCCAGCAGCTTCTCACGGGGAGGGGGGAGCGACAATGAGCAGTTCTTC. Amino acid sequence: CASSFSRGGGSDNEQFF.

This clonotype showed up many times. The chain carries TRBV18 and TRBJ2-4; 8 bases match TRBD1. In germline, CDR1 is KGHSH, CDR2 LQKENI. The CDR3 is 16 residues long. J was trimmed by 1 base and V by 1 base; bases with no gene match: 3. The CDR3 loop reads CASSPQRDRAKNIQYF. For the CDR3, the DNA is TGTGCCAGCTCACCACAGAGGGACAGGGCCAAAAACATTCAGTACTTC.

The chain employs TRBV19 and TRBJ2-1, with 10 bases fitting TRBD1. The germline CDR1 and CDR2 sequences are LNHDA and SQIVND (reference sequence). The J segment lost 7 bases and the V segment lost 8 bases, leaving 11 bases of the junction unmatched. This CDR3 comprises 15 residues. CDR3 in DNA: TGTGCCAGTTCCTTTGACAGGGGGCTTAGGAATGAGCAGTTCTTC. Translation: CASSFDRGLRNEQFF.

A word on this clonotype: A much bigger clone sits one base away, suggesting this may be a read error. The chain recombines TRBV29-1 with TRBJ1-1; D not resolved. Between the trimmed V and J ends, which lost 4 bases and 4 bases, there was a span of 10 bases. Germline CDR1 and CDR2: SQVTM and ANQGSEA. The CDR3 spans 12 residues. CDR3 in amino acids: CSVGPGSTEAFF. The DNA of the CDR3 is TGCAGCGTTGGCCCGGGCAGCACTGAAGCTTTCTTT.

The V gene is TRBV29-1, the J gene TRBJ2-5; D ambiguous. In germline, CDR1 is SQVTM, CDR2 ANQGSEA. The CDR3 has 13 residues. Trimming removed 5 bases at V and 2 bases at J, with 12 bases between. CDR3 loop: CSVNRNYQETQYF. In nucleotides, the CDR3 is TGCAGCGTTAATAGGAATTATCAAGAGACCCAGTACTTC.

This clonotype was observed at least ten times. The chain links TRBV5-6 to TRBJ1-2; 7 positions agree with TRBD1. Germline CDR1 is SGHDT and CDR2 is YYEEEE. Trimming removed 4 bases from V and 4 bases from J; junction bases left unmatched: 10. This CDR3 contains 15 residues. This chain's CDR3 is CASSPGKGGLYGYTF. CDR3 DNA sequence: TGTGCCAGCAGCCCCGGAAAAGGGGGCCTCTATGGCTACACCTTC.

This clonotype has only a few counts. Given the absence of the conserved phenylalanine or tryptophan at the CDR3 end, a read error is likely. The J gene is TRBJ2-5, the V gene TRBV7-2; D remains ambiguous. The CDR3 is 15 amino acids. The germline CDR1 and CDR2 sequences are SGHTA and FQGNSA. V lost 1 base and J lost 6, with 15 bases in between. The CDR3 loop is CASSLDTRTVQTQYL. In DNA, the CDR3 is TGTGCCAGCAGCTTAGATACCCGGACCGTGCAGACCCAGTACCTC.

This clonotype was counted many times. The chain links TRBV28 to TRBJ2-5; a possible D gene is TRBD1 (5 bases). Deletions cut 7 bases from V and 1 base from J, with 7 bases between. CDR3 length equals 12 residues. Per germline, CDR1 MDHEN and CDR2 SYDVKM. CDR3 protein: CASTGAQETQYF. The CDR3 DNA follows: TGTGCCAGCACTGGGGCCCAAGAGACCCAGTACTTC.

Comments on this clonotype: A read error may account for a junction end that differs from germline. The chain has TRBV9 and TRBJ2-3; TRBD2 matches 10 bases. Germline lookup yields CDR1 SGDLS and CDR2 YYNGEE. The CDR3 runs to 19 residues. CDR3 in amino acids: CASGVGASGGAGRADTQYF. For the CDR3, the DNA is TGTGCCAGCGGCGTAGGGGCTAGCGGGGGCGCAGGTCGCGCAGATACGCAGTATTTT.

This clonotype was counted at least ten times. The chain has TRBV6-2 or TRBV6-3 and TRBJ2-1; possibly TRBD1 for D (5 bases). The CDR3 extends over 15 amino acids. Germline lookup yields CDR1 MNHEY and CDR2 SVGEGT. V lost 2 bases and J lost 8, with 16 bases in between. CDR3 DNA: TGTGCCAGCAGTTACAGGAGCCAGGGTATCGATGAGCAGTTCTTC. This encodes CASSYRSQGIDEQFF.

This clonotype was found many times. The genes are TRBV28 and TRBJ2-5, with D possibly being TRBD1 or TRBD2 (5 bases each). The CDR3 is made up of 16 amino acids. V gave up 4 bases and J gave up 9 bases, with 24 bases separating them. Germline V gene sequence: CDR1 MDHEN, CDR2 SYDVKM. The CDR3 DNA reads TGTGCCAGCAGTTCCGCCCAGGGACCGCCTGGGGATGCCCAGTACTTC. It yields the protein CASSSAQGPPGDAQYF.

On this clonotype itself: This clone may be a read error of a much larger clone one base away. The V and J genes are TRBV20-1 and TRBJ2-3, with 7 positions matching TRBD2. CDR3 size: 15 residues. Germline V gene data show CDR1 as DFQATT and CDR2 as SNEGSKA (reference sequence). After removal of 5 bases from V and 0 bases from J, the junction contained 8 bases not matched to a gene. CDR3 loop: CSAGRVSTSTDTQYF. For the CDR3, the DNA is TGCAGTGCTGGGAGGGTATCCACTAGCACAGATACGCAGTATTTT.

This clonotype was seen repeatedly, ten times or more. The chain is built from TRBV5-1 and TRBJ2-1; the D call may be TRBD1 or TRBD2 (5 bases each). Germline CDR1 and CDR2: SGHRS and YFSETQ. The CDR3 spans 14 residues. The V gene lost 2 bases and the J gene lost 4 bases, with 10 bases spanning the gap. CDR3 sequence (DNA): TGCGCCAGCAGCTTTTGGGACCATTACAATGAGCAGTTCTTC. Its translation: CASSFWDHYNEQFF.

This clonotype showed up many times. CDR3 sequence: CASSLEGRGEQYF. For the CDR3, the DNA is TGTGCCAGCAGCTTAGAAGGGCGGGGGGAGCAGTACTTC. The chain has TRBV11-2 and TRBJ2-7; 7 nucleotides align to TRBD2. This CDR3 spans 13 amino acids. Germline V gene data show CDR1 as SGHAT and CDR2 as FQNNGV. V lost 0 bases and J lost 7; bases outside the gene matches: 3.

This clonotype has at least ten counts. The chain recombines TRBV12-3 or TRBV12-4 with TRBJ2-6; D not certain. The CDR3 runs to 15 residues. Trimming removed 5 bases at V and 1 base at J, with 9 bases between. Here the CDR3 reads CASSPRRSGANVLTF. The CDR3 coding sequence is TGTGCCAGCAGTCCACGCAGGTCTGGGGCCAACGTCCTGACTTTC.

This clonotype showed up many times. The gene calls are TRBV6-5 and TRBJ1-1, with D possibly TRBD1 on 5 matching bases. CDR3 size: 14 residues. The V gene lost 9 bases and the J gene lost 0 bases, with 14 bases spanning the gap. Germline CDR1 reads MNHEY; CDR2 reads SVGAGI. The CDR3 loop reads CASITQGVNTEAFF. CDR3 DNA: TGTGCCAGTATAACCCAGGGCGTGAACACTGAAGCTTTCTTT.

The chain links TRBV29-1 to TRBJ2-7; 7 bases are shared with TRBD1. The CDR3 has 12 residues. Losses at the gene ends were 4 bases for V and 4 bases for J; bases not matched to a gene: 4. From germline, CDR1 is SQVTM and CDR2 ANQGSEA. The CDR3 protein is CSVGQGVYEQYF. The CDR3 DNA reads TGCAGCGTTGGACAGGGCGTATACGAGCAGTACTTC.

This clonotype showed up many times. The chain recombines TRBV20-1 with TRBJ1-2; 7 bases are a match to TRBD1. The CDR3 has 14 amino acids. V lost 3 bases to trimming and J lost 2 bases; unmatched junction nucleotides: 6. Germline-derived CDR1 and CDR2 are DFQATT and SNEGSKA (reference sequence). This chain's CDR3 is CSARTGTDNYGYTF. For the CDR3, the DNA is TGCAGTGCTAGGACCGGGACAGACAACTATGGCTACACCTTC.

This clonotype was picked up a small number of times. A junction boundary mismatches the germline segment, possibly from a read error. This chain connects TRBV19 to TRBJ2-1, with D possibly called TRBD1 or TRBD2 (6 bases each). This CDR3 region has 14 residues. Germline V CDR1 and CDR2: LNHDA, SQIVND (reference sequence). The CDR3 coding sequence is TGTGCCAGTATGTCAGGGGCGGGATACAAGGAGCAGTTCTTC. It translates to CASMSGAGYKEQFF.